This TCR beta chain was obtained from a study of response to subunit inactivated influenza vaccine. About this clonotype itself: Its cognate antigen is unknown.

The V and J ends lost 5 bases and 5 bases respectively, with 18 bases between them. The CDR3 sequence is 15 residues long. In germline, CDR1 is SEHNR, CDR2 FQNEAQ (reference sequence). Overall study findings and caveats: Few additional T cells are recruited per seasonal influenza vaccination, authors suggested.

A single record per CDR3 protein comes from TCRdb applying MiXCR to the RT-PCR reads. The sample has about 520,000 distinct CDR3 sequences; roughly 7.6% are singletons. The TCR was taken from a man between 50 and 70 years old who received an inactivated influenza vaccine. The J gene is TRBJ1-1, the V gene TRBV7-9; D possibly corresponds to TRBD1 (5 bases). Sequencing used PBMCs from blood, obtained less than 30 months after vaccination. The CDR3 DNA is TGTGCCAGCAGCATACAATGGGGGGGGAAGACTGAAGCTTTCTTT. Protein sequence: CASSIQWGGKTEAFF.